Below are 21 T cell receptor beta chains sequenced from a single sample in a study of blood T cell repertoires in COVID-19. Profiled with immunoSEQ multiplex PCR; TCRdb holds only in-frame clones, not every one. The repertoire has over 200,000 clones, approximately 80% of them found once; the top ten carry around 1.8%. The material sequenced was PBMCs or T cells enriched from blood (not recorded which). Source of these receptors: a man in his 60s who had recovered from COVID-19.

The chain uses TRBV30 and TRBJ2-7, with D perhaps matching TRBD2 (7 bases). CDR1 and CDR2 from the germline V gene are GTSNPN and SVGIG (reference sequence). This CDR3 comprises 12 residues. Trimming stripped 3 bases from V and 3 bases from J, with 9 bases between. The CDR3 sequence: CAWSGGRYEQYF. Written as DNA, the CDR3 is TGTGCCTGGAGCGGGGGGCGCTACGAGCAGTACTTC.

The chain recombines TRBV2 with TRBJ1-1; D remains unclear. The CDR3 covers 15 residues. Per germline, CDR1 SNHLY and CDR2 FYNNEI. The germline V and J ends were trimmed by 3 bases and 5 bases, with 16 bases remaining between them. In nucleotides, the CDR3 is TGTGCCAGCAGTGAGGGAGGGATTGGAACGACTGAAGCTTTCTTT. This gives the protein CASSEGGIGTTEAFF.

The sample holds many counts of this clone. This chain joins TRBV6-4 and TRBJ2-2, with D maybe TRBD1 (7 bases). V gave up 6 bases and J gave up 5 bases, with 13 bases separating them. This CDR3 spans 14 amino acids. Germline values: CDR1 MRHNA, CDR2 SNTAGT. The chain's CDR3 is CASRTGEETGELFF. CDR3 in DNA: TGTGCCAGCAGAACAGGGGAGGAAACCGGGGAGCTGTTTTTT.

V gene TRBV7-8 combines with J gene TRBJ1-4, with D possibly TRBD1 on 6 matching bases. The CDR3 sequence is 15 residues long. Germline V CDR1 and CDR2: SGHVS, FQNEAQ. With 1 base removed from V and 3 bases from J, the gap between germline ends came to 9 bases. The CDR3 loop reads CASSLGGLPNEKLFF. Written as DNA, the CDR3 is TGTGCCAGCAGCTTAGGGGGGCTGCCTAATGAAAAACTGTTTTTT.

As DNA, the CDR3 is TGTGCCAGCAGCTCAAGACTATCCCCAGGTGGCACAGATACGCAGTATTTT. Its protein is CASSSRLSPGGTDTQYF. The chain employs TRBV11-3 and TRBJ2-3; the D gene is possibly TRBD2 (5 bases). Germline V CDR1 and CDR2: SGHNT, YENEEA. The CDR3 spans 17 residues. V was trimmed by 4 bases and J by 1 base, leaving 18 bases between them.

The chain uses TRBV24-1 and TRBJ2-5; D gene uncertain. CDR3 length equals 14 residues. The germline V gene has CDR1 KGHDR and CDR2 SFDVKD. The ends were cut back, 3 bases at V and 3 bases at J, with 10 bases in the middle. The DNA of the CDR3 is TGTGCCACCAGTGATCATTCGGCGGAAGAGACCCAGTACTTC. It codes for CATSDHSAEETQYF.

The gene calls are TRBV5-1 and TRBJ2-7; D gene ambiguous. Germline assignment: CDR1 SGHRS and CDR2 YFSETQ. Trimming took 1 base from V and 4 from J, leaving 9 bases between them. CDR3 length: 13 residues. Here the CDR3 reads CASSLLVGYEQYF. The DNA for the CDR3 is TGCGCCAGCAGCTTGTTAGTTGGTTACGAGCAGTACTTC.

The count of this clone is one. The chain uses TRBV2 and TRBJ1-5, with 7 nucleotides matching TRBD1. This CDR3 contains 14 residues. CDR1 SNHLY and CDR2 FYNNEI come from the germline V gene. J lost 3 bases, V lost 7 bases, and 6 bases had no gene match. CDR3 loop: CASTWDSDNQPQHF. CDR3 in DNA: TGTGCCAGCACCTGGGACAGTGACAATCAGCCCCAGCATTTT.

The genes are TRBV5-6 and TRBJ2-2; 8 nucleotides line up with TRBD1. The V segment lost 4 bases and the J segment 0 bases; nucleotides outside the gene matches: 5. Germline CDR1 and CDR2: SGHDT and YYEEEE. The CDR3 runs 16 residues. This chain's CDR3 is CASSRRGHTNTGELFF. CDR3 coding DNA: TGTGCCAGCAGCCGCAGGGGGCATACGAACACCGGGGAGCTGTTTTTT.

This clone is a singleton in its sample. The gene calls are TRBV7-9 and TRBJ1-2, with 10 nucleotides matching TRBD1. This CDR3 is 15 amino acids long. V was pared by 4 bases and J by 5 bases, with 7 bases of the junction left unmatched. CDR1 SEHNR and CDR2 FQNEAQ come from the germline V gene (reference sequence). The CDR3 nucleotides are TGTGCCAGCAGCTCAGGGGGGACAGGGGAGTATGGCTACACCTTC. Its protein is CASSSGGTGEYGYTF.

The rearrangement links TRBV19 to TRBJ2-3; TRBD1 might be the D (5 bases). V dropped 3 bases and J dropped 0 bases, with 16 bases sitting between them. Germline assignment: CDR1 LNHDA and CDR2 SQIVND (reference sequence). This CDR3 contains 17 residues. The CDR3 nucleotides are TGTGCCAGTAGTATTGGGGCCCCACGATCTAGCACAGATACGCAGTATTTT. Translation: CASSIGAPRSSTDTQYF.

The genes are TRBV12-3 or TRBV12-4 and TRBJ2-7, with unresolved D. The ends were cut back, 7 bases at V and 2 bases at J, with 12 bases in the middle. The CDR3 runs 13 residues. The CDR3 bases are TGTGCCAGCAAACACAGTGATACCTACGAGCAGTACTTC. This sequence encodes CASKHSDTYEQYF.

This chain links TRBV12-5 with TRBJ1-5; 7 bases agree with TRBD1. This CDR3 has 14 residues. The J segment lost 4 bases and the V segment lost 5 bases, leaving 5 bases of the junction unmatched. Germline V CDR1 and CDR2: LGHNT, FRNRAP. CDR3 in DNA: TGTGCTAGTGGTCTACAGGGGTTGAATCAGCCCCAGCATTTT. It specifies CASGLQGLNQPQHF.

The sample holds a few counts of this clone. The chain combines TRBV7-2 with TRBJ1-2; D perhaps matches TRBD1 (5 bases). Per germline, CDR1 SGHTA and CDR2 FQGNSA. V was pared by 2 bases and J by 8 bases, with 21 bases between. The CDR3 covers 16 residues. The CDR3 DNA reads TGTGCCAGCAGCTTATCCCCCCCCGGGGGAAGTAGGGGCTACACCTTC. It specifies CASSLSPPGGSRGYTF.

Note on this clone: This CDR3 is also generated by other DNA sequences in the sample. V is TRBV19 and J is TRBJ1-4, with 11 bases aligning to TRBD1. The CDR3 is 15 residues long. Germline CDR1 and CDR2: LNHDA and SQIVND (reference sequence). With 5 bases clipped from V and 5 bases from J, the junction kept 4 bases outside the gene matches. The CDR3 DNA sequence: TGTGCCAGTAGTGCGGACAGGGGGCAAAATGAAAAACTGTTTTTT. It specifies CASSADRGQNEKLFF.

This clone was counted ten times or more. J is TRBJ1-3 and V is TRBV3-1 (or the pseudogene TRBV3-2); D not resolved. The germline gives CDR1 LGHDT, CDR2 YNNKEL (reference sequence). CDR3 length: 16 residues. The germline V and J ends were trimmed by 2 bases and 0 bases, with 11 bases remaining between them. CDR3 region: CASSQSGGSSGNTIYF. In nucleotides, the CDR3 is TGTGCCAGCAGCCAATCGGGCGGGAGCTCTGGAAACACCATATATTTT.

The chain combines TRBV6-5 with TRBJ1-2, with TRBD1 matching 12 bases. CDR1 is MNHEY and CDR2 is SVGAGI in the germline V gene. Trimming cost V 6 bases and J 3 bases; bases outside gene matches: 5. The length of the CDR3 is 15 residues. Here the CDR3 reads CASREGTGGHYGYTF. The CDR3 DNA is TGTGCCAGCAGGGAGGGGACAGGGGGCCACTATGGCTACACCTTC.

The CDR3 nucleotides are TGTGCCAGCAGCGCCTCAAGGGGGCGTTCAACTAATGAAAAACTGTTTTTT. It codes for CASSASRGRSTNEKLFF. The chain couples TRBV9 to TRBJ1-4; 7 bases line up with TRBD1. Germline V gene sequence: CDR1 SGDLS, CDR2 YYNGEE. The CDR3 length is 17 residues. V trimming: 3 bases; J trimming: 0 bases; junction bases outside the gene matches: 8.

The genes are TRBV4-3 and TRBJ1-1; 9 bases match TRBD1. CDR3 length equals 15 residues. Losses at the gene ends were 4 bases for V and 4 bases for J; bases not matched to a gene: 7. CDR1 and CDR2 (germline): LGHNA, YSLEER. This chain's CDR3 is CASSRGQGTSTEAFF. The DNA for the CDR3 is TGCGCCAGCAGCCGGGGACAGGGAACGTCCACTGAAGCTTTCTTT.

Only one count was recorded for this clone. The J gene is TRBJ1-5, the V gene TRBV7-3; TRBD1 matches at 7 bases. The trim removed 5 bases at V and 6 bases at J, leaving 7 bases unmatched. The CDR3 has 14 amino acids. CDR1 and CDR2 (germline): SGHTA, FQGTGA. CDR3 in amino acids: CASSLTGVGQPQHF. Here the CDR3 DNA reads TGTGCCAGCAGCCTTACAGGGGTGGGTCAGCCCCAGCATTTT.

V gene TRBV24-1 combines with J gene TRBJ2-1; D is possibly TRBD1 (6 bases). This CDR3 comprises 13 residues. Trimming cost V 7 bases and J 3 bases, with 9 bases left between them. CDR1 is KGHDR and CDR2 is SFDVKD in the germline V gene. CDR3 loop: CATRDSNYNEQFF. CDR3 bases: TGTGCCACCAGGGACAGTAACTACAATGAGCAGTTCTTC.